This TCR beta chain was found in a study of cytomegalovirus exposure and HLA in healthy donors. The wider study: The approximately 120 million unique TCR beta sequences, from some 170 million T cells, were found by an earlier analysis.

Notes on this clone: The antigen is undetermined.

Researchers ran the PCR with 60 Vbeta and 13 Jbeta primers. Clones were sequenced by immunoSEQ multiplex PCR, and TCRdb holds only the in-frame ones, with some missing. The sample carries 140,000 to 150,000 clones, roughly 75% recorded once. CDR3 size: 16 residues. The germline V gene has CDR1 LGHNT and CDR2 FRNRAP. V gave up 2 bases and J gave up 3 bases; unmatched junction bases: 6. Study findings and constraints: Most sequenced TCRs were rare (though some public TCRs occurred in many donors). Researchers reported from a later analysis that most CMV-associated TCR beta chains appeared HLA-restricted.

Sample: PBMCs. This sequence joins TRBV12-5 and TRBJ1-1; 10 bases match TRBD1. The TCR sequence derives from a female donor in good health and CMV-seronegative. CDR3 nucleotide sequence: TGTGCTAGTGGTTTGTCCCTCGGGACAGGGGACACTGAAGCTTTCTTT. Translation gives CASGLSLGTGDTEAFF.